This entry lists 14 T cell receptor beta chains sequenced from one sample in a study of T cell repertoires in cytomegalovirus infection. TCRdb ran MiXCR on the reads and lists one entry per CDR3 protein. The sample lists roughly 310,000 distinct CDR3 sequences, around a sixth occurring once. What was sequenced was PBMCs. Every receptor here comes from a human donor in good health (CMV status not recorded). Some clones in this sample may be carry-over from other donors' samples.

This clonotype was seen a handful of times. This chain connects TRBV5-4 to TRBJ1-1, with D possibly matching TRBD1 (6 bases). The CDR3 runs 17 residues. CDR1 and CDR2 from the germline V gene are SGHNT and YYREEE (reference sequence). V was trimmed by 3 bases and J by 1 base, leaving 19 bases between them. The CDR3 reads CASSSPMGAVKNTEAFF. The DNA of the CDR3 is TGTGCCAGCAGCTCCCCTATGGGGGCGGTGAAGAACACTGAAGCTTTCTTT.

This clonotype was observed a few times. This chain joins TRBV28 and TRBJ2-1; no reliable D call. Between the trimmed V and J ends, which lost 7 bases and 9 bases, there was a span of 16 bases. The CDR3 loop spans 13 amino acids. Germline assignment: CDR1 MDHEN and CDR2 SYDVKM. CDR3 nucleotides: TGTGCCAGCACCTCGGCGCCGCTTTTTGAGCAGTTCTTC. The encoded protein is CASTSAPLFEQFF.

This clonotype was seen a few times. The chain joins TRBV19 to TRBJ1-3; D uncertain. The V and J ends lost 7 bases and 2 bases respectively, with 12 bases between them. Per the germline V gene, CDR1 is LNHDA and CDR2 is SQIVND (reference sequence). The CDR3 covers 14 residues. The CDR3 nucleotides read TGTGCCAGTACCACCCCGACTGCTGGAAACACCATATATTTT. Amino acids: CASTTPTAGNTIYF.

This clonotype was observed many times. This chain connects TRBV5-6 to TRBJ1-3; TRBD1 matches at 7 bases. V gave up 7 bases and J gave up 0 bases; unmatched junction bases: 7. CDR3 length equals 15 residues. The germline CDR1 and CDR2 sequences are SGHDT and YYEEEE. CDR3 DNA sequence: TGTGCCAGCGGGGAAGGGACAGCCTCTGGAAACACCATATATTTT. It specifies CASGEGTASGNTIYF.

The genes are TRBV6-6 and TRBJ1-5; 9 positions agree with TRBD1. The trim removed 2 bases at V and 6 bases at J, leaving 11 bases unmatched. The CDR3 loop spans 17 amino acids. From germline, CDR1 is MNHNY and CDR2 SVGAGI (reference sequence). In nucleotides, the CDR3 is TGTGCCAGCAGTTACGAACCGGGACAGGGTCAGGGTCAGCCCCAGCATTTT. Protein sequence: CASSYEPGQGQGQPQHF.

This clonotype has at least ten counts. This chain uses TRBV7-2 with TRBJ1-1, with 7 bases lining up with TRBD1. Per the germline V gene, CDR1 is SGHTA and CDR2 is FQGNSA. The CDR3 totals 14 residues. Unmatched junction bases numbered 6, after V lost 4 bases and J lost 4 bases. The CDR3 coding sequence is TGTGCCAGCAGCTCCCAGGCAGGGGGCACTGAAGCTTTCTTT. Translation gives CASSSQAGGTEAFF.

The rearrangement joins TRBV4-1 to TRBJ2-5; 8 bases align to TRBD2. Germline V gives CDR1 MGHRA, CDR2 YSYEKL. J lost 2 bases, V lost 2 bases, and 7 bases had no gene match. The CDR3 extends over 16 amino acids. The CDR3 sequence: CASSQTGSGTQETQYF. The CDR3 nucleotides read TGCGCCAGCAGCCAAACCGGTAGCGGGACTCAAGAGACCCAGTACTTC.

The rearrangement links TRBV28 to TRBJ2-5, with D perhaps being TRBD1 or TRBD2 (5 bases each). CDR1 and CDR2 from the germline V gene are MDHEN and SYDVKM. Trimming left V 5 bases short and J 4 bases short, with 14 bases between. There are 14 residues in the CDR3. CDR3 in DNA: TGTGCCAGCAGTCTCGGGACGCCCCGAGAGACCCAGTACTTC. This encodes CASSLGTPRETQYF.

V and J are TRBV20-1 and TRBJ1-2; weak D call: TRBD1 (6 bases). Germline loops: CDR1 DFQATT, CDR2 SNEGSKA (reference sequence). V was trimmed by 4 bases and J by 6 bases, leaving 18 bases between them. The CDR3 is 14 residues long. CDR3 nucleotide sequence: TGCAGTGCTAAGGGGGGGCTGGCACTCCATGGCTACACCTTC. Its protein product is CSAKGGLALHGYTF.

The rearrangement joins TRBV5-1 to TRBJ1-5; D gene uncertain. CDR1 is SGHRS, CDR2 YFSETQ, per germline. CDR3 length: 15 amino acids. Trimming removed 2 bases at V and 6 bases at J, with 15 bases between. In nucleotides, the CDR3 is TGCGCCAGCAGCTTAGGAGGGAAGGTCGGTCAGCCCCAGCATTTT. It is translated as CASSLGGKVGQPQHF. Using reference TRBV5-1 and TRBJ1-5 for the parts outside the CDR3, the full variable domain is KAGVTQTPRYLIKTRGQQVTLSCSPISGHRSVSWYQQTPGQGLQFLFEYFSETQRNKGNFPGRFSGRQFSNSRSEMNVSTLELGDSALYLCASSLGGKVGQPQHFGDGTRLSIL.

This clonotype was seen ten or more times. The CDR3 reads CASSQGQGANYGYTF. The DNA of the CDR3 is TGTGCCAGCAGCCAGGGACAGGGCGCGAACTATGGCTACACCTTC. The chain carries TRBV7-8 and TRBJ1-2; 9 nucleotides agree with TRBD1. This CDR3 has 15 residues. Looked up from germline, CDR1 is SGHVS and CDR2 is FQNEAQ. Trimming at V came to 5 bases and at J to 2 bases, leaving 6 bases not matched to a gene.

CDR3 nucleotide sequence: TGTGCCAGCAGCCTCGGGGAGGCCACTCGTACGGGAAAACTGTTTTTT. It translates to CASSLGEATRTGKLFF. V gene TRBV7-2 combines with J gene TRBJ1-4, with D hard to call. V lost 5 bases to trimming and J lost 10 bases, with 23 bases between them. Germline assignment: CDR1 SGHTA and CDR2 FQGNSA. CDR3 length equals 16 residues. Full variable domain (outside the CDR3, taken from reference TRBV7-2 and TRBJ1-4): GAGVSQSPSNKVTEKGKDVELRCDPISGHTALYWYRQSLGQGLEFLIYFQGNSAPDKSGLPSDRFSAERTGGSVSTLTIQRTQQEDSAVYLCASSLGEATRTGKLFFGSGTQLSVL.

This clonotype was counted a few times. The rearrangement uses TRBV20-1 and TRBJ1-5; perhaps TRBD1 as D (5 bases). Germline V CDR1 and CDR2: DFQATT, SNEGSKA (reference sequence). This CDR3 has 16 residues. The V gene lost 6 bases and the J gene lost 0 bases, with 18 bases spanning the gap. The CDR3 spells CSASPPGSNSNQPQHF. The CDR3 coding sequence is TGCAGTGCCTCTCCCCCAGGGAGCAATAGCAATCAGCCCCAGCATTTT.

At least ten counts were recorded for this clonotype. This chain uses TRBV7-2 with TRBJ2-4, with D perhaps TRBD1 (5 bases). The length of the CDR3 is 14 residues. V lost 2 bases, J lost 5 bases, and 10 bases lay in between. Germline loops: CDR1 SGHTA, CDR2 FQGNSA. In nucleotides, the CDR3 is TGTGCCAGCAGCTTACCAGGGTTACAAAACATTCAGTACTTC. Protein sequence: CASSLPGLQNIQYF.